This record covers a single TCR beta chain. Its antigen is currently unknown. This specimen belongs to a study of CD8+ T cells in alopecia areata. Across the study: Patients received oral tofacitinib, 5 to 10 mg twice daily, for moderate-to-severe alopecia areata.

Findings and limits, study-wide: It was lesional scalp, especially alopecia totalis/universalis, that showed higher clonality than normal scalp. Unlike in mice, where it was clearer, TCR sharing across patients was less clear, possibly HLA-related.

It was cDNA, reverse transcribed from extracted RNA, that served as the sequencing template. Assay used: immunoSEQ multiplex PCR; TCRdb lists only in-frame clones, some missing. The sample records under 250,000 clones, 50% to 70% being singletons. The CDR3 totals 13 residues. Germline lookup yields CDR1 SQVTM and CDR2 ANQGSEA. V lost 7 bases, J lost 10 bases, and 23 bases lay in between. Treatment meaning: oral pan-JAK inhibitor, 5-10 mg twice daily. CD4+ and CD8+ T cells were sorted from PBMCs. The sequence derives from a human donor with alopecia areata. The material was CD4+ T cells sorted from blood, obtained at week 4, from a patient treated with tofacitinib. The chain combines TRBV29-1 with TRBJ2-7; D is possibly TRBD1 or TRBD2 (5 bases each). CDR3 bases: TGCAGCGGACGACTCGGGACCTCAGGAGTCCAGTACTTC. Translating it yields CSGRLGTSGVQYF.